These 14 T cell receptor beta chains came from one sample sequenced in a study of T cell responses to AZD1222 COVID-19 vaccine. The assay was immunoSEQ multiplex PCR, and TCRdb's table has in-frame clones only and misses some. The data show 90,000 to 150,000 clones, around 90% seen once. Sequencing was performed on peripheral blood, taken on day 0 of AZD1222 vaccination. Source of these receptors: an adult in good health.

This CDR3 is CASSALAGVRTTQYF. The CDR3 DNA follows: TGCGCCAGCAGCGCCTTGGCGGGGGTAAGGACTACGCAGTATTTT. This chain joins TRBV5-1 and TRBJ2-3; 7 nucleotides agree with TRBD2. CDR1 and CDR2 (germline): SGHRS, YFSETQ. CDR3 length equals 15 residues. With 4 bases clipped from V and 8 bases from J, the junction kept 13 bases outside the gene matches.

The genes are TRBV6-5 and TRBJ1-5, with a possible D match to TRBD1 (6 bases). CDR1 MNHEY and CDR2 SVGAGI come from the germline V gene. Trimming stripped 6 bases from V and 7 bases from J, with 19 bases between. This CDR3 is 15 amino acids long. The CDR3 bases are TGTGCCAGCAGGACTTACAGGGAGGGTAGCCAGCCCCAGCATTTT. This translates into CASRTYREGSQPQHF.

The rearrangement links TRBV28 to TRBJ2-2; 8 nucleotides match TRBD1. With 7 bases clipped from V and 6 bases from J, the junction kept 22 bases outside the gene matches. This CDR3 spans 19 amino acids. Germline V lookup: CDR1 MDHEN, CDR2 SYDVKM. This chain's CDR3 is CASITGQGLFGVLPGELFF. DNA of the CDR3: TGTGCCAGCATTACCGGACAGGGTTTGTTCGGTGTTCTGCCCGGGGAGCTGTTTTTT.

The gene calls are TRBV28 and TRBJ2-1; the match to TRBD2 covers 8 bases. With V trimmed by 4 bases and J by 12 bases, 5 bases remained unmatched. The length of the CDR3 is 12 residues. Germline CDR1 MDHEN, CDR2 SYDVKM. The CDR3, as DNA: TGTGCCAGCAGTTGGGGACTAGAAGCGCAGTTCTTC. As protein: CASSWGLEAQFF.

This clone was seen a few times. This chain connects TRBV27 to TRBJ2-1; D may be TRBD2 (6 bases). Germline loops: CDR1 MNHEY, CDR2 SMNVEV (reference sequence). V lost 6 bases, J lost 8 bases, and 23 bases lay in between. This CDR3 is 16 amino acids long. CDR3 residues: CASRTTAGWSIHEQFF. The CDR3 DNA reads as TGTGCCAGCAGGACAACGGCGGGGTGGAGTATCCATGAGCAGTTCTTC.

The chain recombines TRBV25-1 with TRBJ1-5, with D unresolved. Trimming shortened V by 3 bases and J by 3 bases, and 9 bases separated the two germline ends. CDR3 size: 14 residues. In germline, CDR1 is MGHDK, CDR2 SYGVNS. CDR3 region: CASSDWQSNQPQHF. The DNA of the CDR3 is TGTGCCAGCAGTGATTGGCAGTCCAATCAGCCCCAGCATTTT.

The chain is built from TRBV5-1 and TRBJ2-7, with a tentative D call TRBD1 (6 bases). V lost 5 bases and J 2 bases, leaving 11 bases between the germline ends. The CDR3 length is 13 residues. Germline CDR1 is SGHRS and CDR2 is YFSETQ. CDR3 region: CASSLRDTYEQYF. The CDR3, as DNA: TGCGCCAGCAGTCTGAGGGACACCTACGAGCAGTACTTC.

The chain uses TRBV11-2 and TRBJ2-7; D gene uncertain. From germline, CDR1 is SGHAT and CDR2 FQNNGV. Deletions cut 1 base from V and 4 bases from J, with 5 bases between. The CDR3 runs 12 residues. The CDR3 region has the DNA TGTGCCAGCAGCTTAGTCCAGTACGAGCAGTACTTC. Translation gives CASSLVQYEQYF. Full variable domain (rest looked up from reference TRBV11-2 and TRBJ2-7): EAGVAQSPRYKIIEKRQSVAFWCNPISGHATLYWYQQILGQGPKLLIQFQNNGVVDDSQLPKDRFSAERLKGVDSTLKIQPAKLEDSAVYLCASSLVQYEQYFGPGTRLTVT.

This chain links TRBV27 with TRBJ2-2; maybe TRBD2 (5 bases). V lost 8 bases, J lost 6 bases, and 16 bases lay in between. Germline V CDR1 and CDR2: MNHEY, SMNVEV (reference sequence). This CDR3 is built from 14 residues. DNA for the CDR3: TGTGCCAGCCGGTCCCCGGGAAGGGCCGGGGAGCTGTTTTTT. This encodes CASRSPGRAGELFF.

This rearrangement joins TRBV11-3 to TRBJ2-1; D unclear. Between the trimmed V and J ends, which lost 1 base and 4 bases, there was a span of 11 bases. The germline CDR1 and CDR2 sequences are SGHNT and YENEEA. The CDR3 consists of 15 residues. CDR3 sequence (DNA): TGTGCCAGCAGCTTAGGCGGCATTACTTACAATGAGCAGTTCTTC. Encoded protein: CASSLGGITYNEQFF.

The chain couples TRBV19 to TRBJ1-3, with 7 bases fitting TRBD1. The trim removed 6 bases at V and 4 bases at J, leaving 12 bases unmatched. The CDR3 covers 16 residues. The germline CDR1 and CDR2 sequences are LNHDA and SQIVND (reference sequence). CDR3 in amino acids: CASRPEATGSGNTIYF. As DNA, the CDR3 is TGTGCCAGTAGACCAGAGGCGACAGGGTCAGGAAACACCATATATTTT.

J is TRBJ2-1 and V is TRBV29-1; D remains ambiguous. Per the germline V gene, CDR1 is SQVTM and CDR2 is ANQGSEA. V lost 5 bases to trimming and J lost 0 bases, with 11 bases between them. The CDR3 is 14 amino acids. The CDR3 region has the DNA TGCAGCGTTTCAGGAGTGAGCTCCTACAATGAGCAGTTCTTC. Translating gives CSVSGVSSYNEQFF.

V gene TRBV15 combines with J gene TRBJ1-6, with unresolved D. V lost 1 base and J 13 bases, leaving 14 bases between the germline ends. CDR3 length: 14 residues. Germline values: CDR1 LNHNV, CDR2 YYDKDF (reference sequence). The DNA for the CDR3 is TGTGCCACCAGCAGAGTCGGTAGTGAGAAGCCCCTCCACTTT. Encoded protein: CATSRVGSEKPLHF.

The chain couples TRBV7-2 to TRBJ2-7, with 9 nucleotides matching TRBD2. The CDR3 spans 15 residues. J lost 4 bases, V lost 5 bases, and 9 bases had no gene match. From germline, CDR1 is SGHTA and CDR2 FQGNSA. CDR3: CASSPRAGGSYEQYF. CDR3 nucleotide sequence: TGTGCCAGCAGCCCGAGGGCGGGGGGGTCGTACGAGCAGTACTTC.